This is a list of T cell receptor beta chains from one sample in a study of PD-L1 blockade in urothelial cancer. Sequencing was performed with immunoSEQ multiplex PCR; in TCRdb, only in-frame clones are kept and a portion is missing. The table lists 45,000 or so clones, roughly 88% of them singletons. The sequenced sample was PBMCs, obtained around atezolizumab (anti-PD-L1) treatment. The origin of the receptors is a donor older than 35 with urothelial cancer. The CDR3 runs from the conserved cysteine through the conserved F or W. A D gene is named only where the DNA matches it firmly. Clone size is given for some rows only: seen once, a few or many times, or a class if the clone is expanded.

V	D	size	J	CDR3	DNA
TRBV7-2	NA	NA	TRBJ2-7	CASSTRLGSAYEQYF	TGTGCCAGCAGCACCCGACTAGGTTCCGCCTACGAGCAGTACTTC
TRBV7-9	NA	NA	TRBJ2-5	CASSLHGETQYF	TGTGCCAGCAGCTTACACGGAGAGACCCAGTACTTC
TRBV28	TRBD2	NA	TRBJ2-5	CASGGDGETQYF	TGTGCCAGCGGGGGGGACGGGGAGACCCAGTACTTC
TRBV28	TRBD1	NA	TRBJ1-5	CASSTGELLNSNQPQHF	TGTGCCAGCAGTACAGGGGAACTACTCAATAGCAATCAGCCCCAGCATTTT
TRBV11-3	TRBD1	NA	TRBJ2-1	CASSSGQAYNEQFF	TGTGCCAGCAGCTCGGGACAGGCCTACAATGAGCAGTTCTTC
TRBV7-2	NA	NA	TRBJ1-2	CASSPQGPDYGYTF	TGTGCCAGCAGCCCACAGGGACCGGACTATGGCTACACCTTC
TRBV11-3	NA	NA	TRBJ1-1	CASSLVAGLNTEAFF	TGTGCCAGCAGCTTAGTGGCAGGGCTGAACACTGAAGCTTTCTTT
TRBV28	NA	once	TRBJ1-2	CASSSGAQEYGYTF	TGTGCCAGCAGTTCTGGGGCACAGGAGTATGGCTACACCTTC
TRBV7-2	NA	NA	TRBJ2-2	CASSLAGGNTGELFF	TGTGCCAGCAGCTTAGCGGGAGGGAACACCGGGGAGCTGTTTTTT
TRBV7-2	TRBD2	once	TRBJ2-5	CASSFQPGGARETQYF	TGTGCCAGCAGCTTCCAACCGGGGGGGGCGCGGGAGACCCAGTACTTC
TRBV4-3	TRBD2	NA	TRBJ2-5	CASSGRLAGGETQYF	TGCGCCAGCAGCGGCCGACTAGCGGGAGGGGAGACCCAGTACTTC
TRBV28	NA	NA	TRBJ2-1	CASSLSGNEQFF	TGTGCCAGCAGTTTATCCGGGAATGAGCAGTTCTTC
TRBV4-1	NA	NA	TRBJ2-3	CASSPPLGGTDTQYF	TGCGCCAGCAGCCCCCCTTTAGGGGGCACAGATACGCAGTATTTT
TRBV11-2	NA	NA	TRBJ2-4	CASSSPGEAKNIQYF	TGTGCCAGCAGCTCACCGGGAGAGGCCAAAAACATTCAGTACTTC